This TCR beta chain originates from a study of blood T cell repertoires in COVID-19. Overall study: Acute and convalescent COVID-19 samples came from the United States, Italy and Spain.

Per the original methods: By means of reference gene primer amplification, nucleated cell counts were estimated. Clones were read by immunoSEQ multiplex PCR, and TCRdb kept only the in-frame ones, dropping some. The DNA was the basis for D and trimming; V, J and clone size are from that table. The repertoire consists of 98,000 or so clones, with roughly four fifths occurring once and the leading ten covering 4% to 5.5%. Trimming cost V 5 bases and J 2 bases; bases outside gene matches: 4. The CDR3 length is 15 residues. Germline V gene sequence: CDR1 SGHTA, CDR2 FQGNSA. The rearrangement links TRBV7-2 to TRBJ2-3; 10 bases line up with TRBD1. The source of this sequence is a man in his 60s with acute or convalescent COVID-19. Input material: peripheral blood. CDR3 protein: CASSRDRGFTDTQYF. The CDR3 bases are TGTGCCAGCAGCCGGGACAGGGGATTCACAGATACGCAGTATTTT.